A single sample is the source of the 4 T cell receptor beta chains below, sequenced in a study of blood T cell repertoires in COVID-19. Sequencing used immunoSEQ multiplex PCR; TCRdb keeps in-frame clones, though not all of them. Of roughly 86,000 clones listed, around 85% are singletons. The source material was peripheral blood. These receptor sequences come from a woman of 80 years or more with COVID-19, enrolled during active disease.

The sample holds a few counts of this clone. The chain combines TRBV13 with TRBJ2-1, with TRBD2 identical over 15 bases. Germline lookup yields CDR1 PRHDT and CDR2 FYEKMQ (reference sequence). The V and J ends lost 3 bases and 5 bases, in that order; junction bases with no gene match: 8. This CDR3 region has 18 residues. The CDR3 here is CASSLTGLAGGPHNEQFF. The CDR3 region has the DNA TGTGCCAGCAGCTTGACAGGACTAGCGGGGGGGCCCCACAATGAGCAGTTCTTC.

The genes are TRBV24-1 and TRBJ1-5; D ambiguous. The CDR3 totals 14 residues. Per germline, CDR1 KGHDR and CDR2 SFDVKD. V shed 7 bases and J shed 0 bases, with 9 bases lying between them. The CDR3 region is CATRGGSSNQPQHF. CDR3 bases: TGTGCCACCAGGGGAGGATCTAGCAATCAGCCCCAGCATTTT.

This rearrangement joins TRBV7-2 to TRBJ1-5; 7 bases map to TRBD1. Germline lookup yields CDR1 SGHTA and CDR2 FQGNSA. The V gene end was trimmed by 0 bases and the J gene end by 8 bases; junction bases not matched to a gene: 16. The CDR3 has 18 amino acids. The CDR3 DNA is TGTGCCAGCAGCTTAGCGTGGGGCCAGGGGGGATTAAACGAGCCCCAGCATTTT. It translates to CASSLAWGQGGLNEPQHF.

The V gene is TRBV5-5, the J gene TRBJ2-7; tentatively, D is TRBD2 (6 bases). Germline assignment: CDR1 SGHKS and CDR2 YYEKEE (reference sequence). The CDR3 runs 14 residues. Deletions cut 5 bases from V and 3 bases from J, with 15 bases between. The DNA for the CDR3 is TGTGCCAGCAGACGCGAGCGGGCAAGCTACGAGCAGTACTTC. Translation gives CASRRERASYEQYF.